This T cell receptor (beta chain) was identified during a study of OX40 agonist ivuxolimab in advanced cancers. About the study: A diagnosis of hepatocellular carcinoma, melanoma, renal cell or head and neck cancer was present in dose-escalation patients. 30% to 40% of patients had received prior checkpoint inhibitor therapy.

After removal of 4 bases from V and 8 bases from J, the junction contained 6 bases not matched to a gene. This CDR3 is built from 13 residues. Germline CDR1 reads SGHRS; CDR2 reads YFSETQ. This table comes from immunoSEQ multiplex PCR, and its TCRdb copy is limited to in-frame clones, with some not included. The sample has around 84,000 clones; about four fifths are singletons. Study results and caveats: CD4+ T cells averaged fewer expanded clones than CD8+ T cells.

A remark on this clone: The antigen remains unidentified.

The sequencing used CD4+ or CD8+ T cells sorted from blood, collected in a trial of the OX40 agonist ivuxolimab. The receptor was derived from an adult with an advanced solid tumor such as melanoma, head and neck, liver or kidney cancer. This chain joins TRBV5-1 and TRBJ2-1, with 7 positions matching TRBD2. The CDR3 spells CASSRTSRDEQFF. CDR3 coding DNA: TGCGCCAGCAGCAGGACTAGTAGGGATGAGCAGTTCTTC.